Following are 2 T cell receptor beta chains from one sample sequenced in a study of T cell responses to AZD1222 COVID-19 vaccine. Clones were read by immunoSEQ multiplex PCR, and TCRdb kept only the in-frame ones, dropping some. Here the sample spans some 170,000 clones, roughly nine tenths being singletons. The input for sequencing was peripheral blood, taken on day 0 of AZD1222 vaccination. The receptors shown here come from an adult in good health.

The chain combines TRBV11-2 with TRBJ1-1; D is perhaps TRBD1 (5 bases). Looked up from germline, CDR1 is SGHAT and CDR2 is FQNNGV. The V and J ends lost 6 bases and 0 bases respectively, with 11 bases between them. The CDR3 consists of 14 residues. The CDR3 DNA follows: TGTGCCAGCAGGGGGACTATAATGAACACTGAAGCTTTCTTT. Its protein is CASRGTIMNTEAFF.

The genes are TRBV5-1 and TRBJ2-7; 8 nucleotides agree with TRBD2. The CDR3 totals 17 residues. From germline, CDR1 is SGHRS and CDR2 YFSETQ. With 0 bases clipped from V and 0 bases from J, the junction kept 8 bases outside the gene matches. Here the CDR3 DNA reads TGCGCCAGCAGCTTGGCTCCTAGCGGGCCAGGCTCCTACGAGCAGTACTTC. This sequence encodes CASSLAPSGPGSYEQYF.